Below, 29 T cell receptor beta chains from the same sample are listed, as sequenced in a study of T cell therapy after organ transplantation. Time point meaning: 20-29 weeks after completion of therapy. Antigens of these TCRs are unknown. The repertoire was sequenced with immunoSEQ multiplex PCR; TCRdb's copy has only in-frame clones and lacks some. The data hold roughly 20,000 clones, with 80% to 85% observed a single time. The specimen comprised CD8+ T cells from blood, sampled after autologous CMV-specific T cell therapy. The receptors derive from a human patient who had received a solid organ transplant and had CMV disease. Some of these T cells may belong to the graft donor.

The genes are TRBV6-5 and TRBJ2-5; D is uncertain. Trimming pared 7 bases from V and 0 bases from J, leaving 12 bases between. Germline V gene data show CDR1 as MNHEY and CDR2 as SVGAGI. This CDR3 has 14 residues. The CDR3 DNA sequence: TGTGCCAGCATAAGGAGTCCCTACCAAGAGACCCAGTACTTC. Amino acids: CASIRSPYQETQYF.

This chain links TRBV5-4 with TRBJ1-2; possibly TRBD1 for D (6 bases). Trimming took off 4 bases at V and 7 bases at J, with 20 bases between the two ends. CDR1 SGHNT and CDR2 YYREEE come from the germline V gene (reference sequence). The CDR3 consists of 15 residues. The CDR3 sequence is CASSPAPVTGFGYTF. CDR3 DNA: TGTGCCAGCAGCCCAGCCCCCGTGACAGGTTTTGGCTACACCTTC.

V is TRBV5-6 and J is TRBJ2-3, with unresolved D. The V gene's germline CDR1 is SGHDT and CDR2 YYEEEE. The CDR3 has 15 residues. Trimming cost V 1 base and J 5 bases, with 14 bases left between them. The CDR3 protein is CASSLRSYLGDTQYF. The CDR3, as DNA: TGTGCCAGCAGCTTGCGTAGTTACCTAGGAGATACGCAGTATTTT.

The chain links TRBV30 to TRBJ1-6, with D hard to call. CDR3 length: 15 amino acids. Germline V lookup: CDR1 GTSNPN, CDR2 SVGIG (reference sequence). V shed 1 base and J shed 1 base, with 8 bases lying between them. The DNA for the CDR3 is TGTGCCTGGAGTGGTGGGGAGTCCTATAATTCACCCCTCCACTTT. Its translation is CAWSGGESYNSPLHF.

The chain couples TRBV28 to TRBJ1-5; D is unresolved. The ends were cut back, 1 base at V and 2 bases at J, with 3 bases in the middle. Germline CDR1 MDHEN, CDR2 SYDVKM. The CDR3 consists of 13 residues. DNA for the CDR3: TGTGCCAGCAGTTTATCCGGCAATCAGCCCCAGCATTTT. Its protein is CASSLSGNQPQHF.

The chain uses TRBV2 and TRBJ2-2, with D uncertain. Trimming cost V 4 bases and J 6 bases, with 3 bases left between them. CDR1 is SNHLY and CDR2 is FYNNEI in the germline V gene. This CDR3 contains 11 residues. The CDR3 is CASSVSGELFF. The DNA of the CDR3 is TGTGCCAGCAGTGTTTCCGGGGAGCTGTTTTTT.

The CDR3 nucleotides read TGTGCCACCAGCGAGGCGCAGGCAGGACCCTACGAGCAGTACTTC. This encodes CATSEAQAGPYEQYF. The chain recombines TRBV15 with TRBJ2-7; no definite D call. This CDR3 is built from 15 residues. V lost 5 bases and J lost 2, with 16 bases in between. In germline, CDR1 is LNHNV, CDR2 YYDKDF (reference sequence).

V usage is TRBV7-9 and J usage is TRBJ1-1; D may be TRBD1 (5 bases). The CDR3 runs to 14 residues. CDR1 and CDR2 from the germline V gene are SEHNR and FQNEAQ (reference sequence). Trimming cost V 0 bases and J 8 bases, with 13 bases left between them. The CDR3 DNA sequence: TGTGCCAGCAGCTTAGCCCGCGACAGCAGAGAAGCTTTCTTT. Translating gives CASSLARDSREAFF.

This clone was observed a few times. The chain is built from TRBV7-9 and TRBJ1-5; a weak D match, TRBD1 (5 bases). Germline loops: CDR1 SEHNR, CDR2 FQNEAQ (reference sequence). The CDR3 covers 14 residues. Between the trimmed V and J ends, which lost 3 bases and 7 bases, there was a span of 13 bases. CDR3 region: CASSFTGGEQPQHF. CDR3 DNA: TGTGCCAGCAGCTTTACAGGAGGCGAGCAGCCCCAGCATTTT.

This chain joins TRBV10-3 and TRBJ2-7, with a weak D call TRBD1 (6 bases). The germline V gene encodes CDR1 ENHRY and CDR2 SYGVKD. V was shortened by 10 bases and J by 3 bases, with 19 bases between the two germline ends. CDR3 length: 14 amino acids. CDR3 in DNA: TGTGCCAGCAGCGCCGGGACAAATAACTACGAGCAGTACTTC. It is translated as CASSAGTNNYEQYF.

This chain links TRBV4-1 with TRBJ2-1; no clear D. The germline V gene encodes CDR1 MGHRA and CDR2 YSYEKL. V lost 0 bases and J 2 bases, leaving 14 bases between the germline ends. This CDR3 has 17 residues. The CDR3 region is CASSQDWEDFPYNEQFF. The CDR3, as DNA: TGCGCCAGCAGCCAAGATTGGGAAGACTTTCCCTACAATGAGCAGTTCTTC.

The V gene is TRBV5-1, the J gene TRBJ2-5; 8 positions agree with TRBD2. The CDR3 totals 16 residues. Germline trimming cut 4 bases from V and 4 bases from J; bases unmatched to any gene: 12. Germline V gene lookup returns CDR1 SGHRS and CDR2 YFSETQ. CDR3 DNA sequence: TGCGCCAGCAGCCAACAGCGTCGGACTAGCCGAGAGACCCAGTACTTC. Its translation is CASSQQRRTSRETQYF.

This chain joins TRBV13 and TRBJ1-1; a possible D gene is TRBD1 (5 bases). Germline V gives CDR1 PRHDT, CDR2 FYEKMQ (reference sequence). Trimming took 4 bases from V and 5 from J, leaving 11 bases between them. This CDR3 has 13 amino acids. DNA for the CDR3: TGTGCCAGCAGCTCCCCAGAGGGGACTGAAGCTTTCTTT. It translates to CASSSPEGTEAFF.

The CDR3 DNA reads as TGTGCCAGCAGCCCTTCGGGACAGGGGTTAGACGAGCAGTACTTC. Translated, it gives CASSPSGQGLDEQYF. The chain couples TRBV6-5 to TRBJ2-5; 10 bases are a match to TRBD1. The DNA end favors TRBJ2-7, so the J call may be wrong. Germline V gives CDR1 MNHEY, CDR2 SVGAGI. The CDR3 is 15 residues long.

By frequency in the sample, this clone is medium-sized (0.01 to 0.1%). The rearrangement uses TRBV6-5 and TRBJ1-5, with 8 bases identical to TRBD1. The germline CDR1 and CDR2 sequences are MNHEY and SVGAGI. After removal of 8 bases from V and 1 base from J, the junction contained 7 bases not matched to a gene. The CDR3 is made up of 15 amino acids. CDR3 protein: CASGWTGTSNQPQHF. CDR3 DNA: TGTGCCAGCGGATGGACAGGGACGAGCAATCAGCCCCAGCATTTT.

The V call is TRBV4-1, the J call TRBJ2-7; 8 positions match TRBD2. The V gene's germline CDR1 is MGHRA and CDR2 YSYEKL. The CDR3 covers 16 residues. V gave up 0 bases and J gave up 5 bases; unmatched junction bases: 9. The CDR3 nucleotides are TGCGCCAGCAGCCAAGATTCGGGGACTAGAGTTAACGAGCAGTACTTC. This translates into CASSQDSGTRVNEQYF.

V is TRBV10-3 and J is TRBJ2-7; 9 bases match TRBD2. The CDR3 is made up of 11 amino acids. From germline, CDR1 is ENHRY and CDR2 SYGVKD. Unmatched junction bases numbered 2, after V lost 7 bases and J lost 7 bases. The CDR3 is CAINAGGEQYF. The CDR3 coding sequence is TGTGCCATCAACGCGGGAGGGGAGCAGTACTTC.

This clone was recorded only once. The rearrangement joins TRBV6-5 to TRBJ1-5; D possibly corresponds to TRBD1 (5 bases). The CDR3 has 14 residues. Germline lookup yields CDR1 MNHEY and CDR2 SVGAGI. Between the trimmed V and J ends, which lost 7 bases and 0 bases, there was a span of 10 bases. The CDR3: CASNARGSNQPQHF. The CDR3 DNA reads TGTGCCAGCAACGCAAGGGGTAGCAATCAGCCCCAGCATTTT.

The chain has TRBV18 and TRBJ2-5; D possibly corresponds to TRBD1 (5 bases). CDR1 is KGHSH and CDR2 is LQKENI in the germline V gene. CDR3 length: 13 residues. Trimming shortened V by 7 bases and J by 2 bases, and 11 bases separated the two germline ends. CDR3 nucleotides: TGTGCCAGCTGTGGACACCCACAAGAGACCCAGTACTTC. Translating gives CASCGHPQETQYF.

The chain couples TRBV10-3 to TRBJ2-7; D remains ambiguous. The germline V gene encodes CDR1 ENHRY and CDR2 SYGVKD. The CDR3 sequence is 17 residues long. V lost 1 base to trimming and J lost 4 bases, with 20 bases between them. The CDR3 bases are TGTGCCATCAGTGAGTTTAGTCAGGCGTACTACGGGTACGAGCAGTACTTC. Amino acids: CAISEFSQAYYGYEQYF.

This rearrangement joins TRBV19 to TRBJ2-3; 8 positions agree with TRBD2. Germline V gene lookup returns CDR1 LNHDA and CDR2 SQIVND (reference sequence). This CDR3 is 15 amino acids long. V lost 5 bases to trimming and J lost 4 bases; unmatched junction nucleotides: 8. In DNA form, the CDR3 reads TGTGCCAGTAGTCTTACGGGGGGGTGGGCAGATACGCAGTATTTT. It yields the protein CASSLTGGWADTQYF.

This rearrangement joins TRBV30 to TRBJ1-6, with 9 bases matching TRBD1. V was pared by 5 bases and J by 10 bases, with 6 bases of the junction left unmatched. The CDR3 contains 13 residues. Germline loops: CDR1 GTSNPN, CDR2 SVGIG (reference sequence). The CDR3 coding sequence is TGTGCCTGGCAAACAGGGGGCCGCTCACCCCTCCACTTT. This codes for CAWQTGGRSPLHF. The full variable domain, completed using reference TRBV30 and TRBJ1-6, is SQTIHQWPATLVQPVGSPLSLECTVEGTSNPNLYWYRQAAGRGLQLLFYSVGIGQISSEVPQNLSASRPQDRQFILSSKKLLLSDSGFYLCAWQTGGRSPLHFGNGTRLTVT.

The chain couples TRBV19 to TRBJ1-5, with no clear D. In germline, CDR1 is LNHDA, CDR2 SQIVND (reference sequence). The CDR3 is 14 residues long. V dropped 3 bases and J dropped 1 base, with 7 bases sitting between them. The CDR3 DNA follows: TGTGCCAGTAGTATCACTGGGAGCAATCAGCCCCAGCATTTT. This codes for CASSITGSNQPQHF.

The chain uses TRBV13 and TRBJ1-4; D not resolved. CDR1 and CDR2 from the germline V gene are PRHDT and FYEKMQ (reference sequence). The CDR3 runs to 16 residues. Trimming cost V 2 bases and J 7 bases, with 17 bases left between them. The CDR3 bases are TGTGCCAGCAGCTTATCAAGGGAAGTATGGGGTGAAAAACTGTTTTTT. Its translation: CASSLSREVWGEKLFF. The entire variable domain, with the rest obtained from reference TRBV13 and TRBJ1-4, is as follows: AAGVIQSPRHLIKEKRETATLKCYPIPRHDTVYWYQQGPGQDPQFLISFYEKMQSDKGSIPDRFSAQQFSDYHSELNMSSLELGDSALYFCASSLSREVWGEKLFFGSGTQLSVL.

In this sample, this clone turned up once. This sequence joins TRBV4-1 and TRBJ1-2; no firm D call. Trimming removed 1 base from V and 8 bases from J, with 14 bases in between. The CDR3 totals 14 residues. Germline CDR1 MGHRA, CDR2 YSYEKL. The CDR3 DNA follows: TGCGCCAGCAGCCAAGTTGGGGTCTATCAGGGCTACACCTTC. It yields the protein CASSQVGVYQGYTF.

The table lists this clone with a count of one. The rearrangement uses TRBV4-3 and TRBJ1-5; no definite D call. Trimming shortened V by 0 bases and J by 0 bases, and 6 bases separated the two germline ends. This CDR3 region has 15 residues. Looked up from germline, CDR1 is LGHNA and CDR2 is YSLEER. The CDR3 coding sequence is TGCGCCAGCAGCCAAGAGTTCACTAGCAATCAGCCCCAGCATTTT. It yields the protein CASSQEFTSNQPQHF.

This CDR3 is CASRRVPGELFF. In DNA form, the CDR3 reads TGCGCCAGCAGGAGGGTCCCCGGGGAGCTGTTTTTT. The J gene is TRBJ2-2, the V gene TRBV4-3; tentatively, D is TRBD2 (5 bases). Germline CDR1 reads LGHNA; CDR2 reads YSLEER. The germline V and J ends were trimmed by 6 bases and 6 bases, with 8 bases remaining between them. This CDR3 region has 12 residues.

This clone was observed a single time. The chain is built from TRBV7-9 and TRBJ2-1, with 8 bases identical to TRBD2. CDR1 is SEHNR and CDR2 is FQNEAQ in the germline V gene (reference sequence). The CDR3 has 13 amino acids. V gave up 5 bases and J gave up 5 bases; unmatched junction bases: 2. In DNA, the CDR3 is TGTGCCAGCAGCATTAGCGGGGACAATGAGCAGTTCTTC. The encoded protein is CASSISGDNEQFF.

The CDR3 sequence is CASRSAGALLEQYF. The DNA of the CDR3 is TGTGCCAGCAGGTCTGCGGGGGCTCTTTTGGAGCAGTACTTC. The chain links TRBV7-8 to TRBJ2-7; D may be TRBD2 (7 bases). The CDR3 totals 14 residues. V was clipped by 6 bases and J by 7 bases, with 19 bases between them. Germline CDR1 is SGHVS and CDR2 is FQNEAQ.